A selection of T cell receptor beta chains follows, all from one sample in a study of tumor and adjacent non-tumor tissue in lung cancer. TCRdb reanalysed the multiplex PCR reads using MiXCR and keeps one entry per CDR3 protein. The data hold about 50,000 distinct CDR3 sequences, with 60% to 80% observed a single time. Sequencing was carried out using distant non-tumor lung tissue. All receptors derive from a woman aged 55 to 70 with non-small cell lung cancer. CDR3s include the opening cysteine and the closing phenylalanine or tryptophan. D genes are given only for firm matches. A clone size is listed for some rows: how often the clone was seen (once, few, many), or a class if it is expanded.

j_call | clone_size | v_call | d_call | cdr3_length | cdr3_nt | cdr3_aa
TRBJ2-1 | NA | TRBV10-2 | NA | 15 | TGCGCCAGTAGAGTAGCCGGATTCTCCTACAATGAGCAGTTCTTC | CASRVAGFSYNEQFF
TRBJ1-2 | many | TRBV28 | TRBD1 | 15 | TGTGCCAGCAGTCTACTGGGACAGGGCAACTATGGCTACACCTTC | CASSLLGQGNYGYTF
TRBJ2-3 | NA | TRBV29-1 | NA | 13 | TGCAGCGTTGATGGTGTGACGAGAGATACACAGTATTTT | CSVDGVTRDTQYF
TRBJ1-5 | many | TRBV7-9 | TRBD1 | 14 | TGTGCCAGCAGCTTCGGAGACAGGGTTGAGCCCCAGCATTTT | CASSFGDRVEPQHF
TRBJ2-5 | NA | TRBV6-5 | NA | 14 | TGTGCCAGTAGTCGGATAGGGGGTCAAAAGACCAAGTACTTC | CASSRIGGQKTKYF
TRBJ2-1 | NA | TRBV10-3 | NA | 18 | TGTGTCATCATTGACCTGTGGGTACTAGTGGGAGCTGACAATGAGCAGTTCTTC | CVIIDLWVLVGADNEQFF
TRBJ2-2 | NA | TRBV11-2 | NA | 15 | TGTGCCAGCAGCTGGGGAGTGGCTTCGCCCGGGGAGCTGTTTTTT | CASSWGVASPGELFF
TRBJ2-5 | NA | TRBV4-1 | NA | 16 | TGCACCAGCAACCAAGATTCGGGAGTAGCCCTGGAGACCCAGTACTTC | CTSNQDSGVALETQYF
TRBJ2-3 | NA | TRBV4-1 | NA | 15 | TGCGCCAGCAGCCAAAGAGGACTCAGCACAGCTACGCGGTATTTT | CASSQRGLSTATRYF
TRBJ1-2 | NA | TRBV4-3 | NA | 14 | TGCGCCAGCAGCCAAGAATCTGCCGTGGGTGGCGACACCTTC | CASSQESAVGGDTF
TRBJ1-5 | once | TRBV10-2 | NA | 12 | TGCGCCAGCAGTGTGGGGGGAAAGCCCCAGCACTTT | CASSVGGKPQHF
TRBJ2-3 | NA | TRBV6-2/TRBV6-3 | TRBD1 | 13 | TGTGTCAGCAGTTTGACAGGGCTGAATACGCAGTATTTT | CVSSLTGLNTQYF
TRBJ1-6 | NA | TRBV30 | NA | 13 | TGTGCTTGCACGGCGGTGTATAATTCACCCCTCCACTTT | CACTAVYNSPLHF
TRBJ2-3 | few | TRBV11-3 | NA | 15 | TGTGCCAGGAGCTCCAGTGGGGGTATAGGAGATACGCAGTATTTT | CARSSSGGIGDTQYF
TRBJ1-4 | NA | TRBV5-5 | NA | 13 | TGTGCCAGGAGCTTGGACCTGTCTGTAAAACTGTTTTTT | CARSLDLSVKLFF
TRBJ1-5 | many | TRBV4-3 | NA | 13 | TGCGCCAGCAGCCTGTCCCGGACACAGCCCCAGCATTTT | CASSLSRTQPQHF
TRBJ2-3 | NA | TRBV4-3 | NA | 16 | TGCGCCAGCAACCAAGGGGCAGGGAGCGTCACAGATACGCAGTATTTC | CASNQGAGSVTDTQYF
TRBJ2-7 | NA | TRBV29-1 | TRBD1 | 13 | TGCAGCGTTCGACAGGGAGCTCCCTACGAGCAGTACTTC | CSVRQGAPYEQYF
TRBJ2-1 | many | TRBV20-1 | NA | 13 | TGCAGTGCTAGAGATGACCCCCAGGGAGAGCAGTTCTTC | CSARDDPQGEQFF
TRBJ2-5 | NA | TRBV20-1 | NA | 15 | TGCAGTACTAGAGACTTTGCTAGCACCCGGGGGACCCAGTACTTC | CSTRDFASTRGTQYF
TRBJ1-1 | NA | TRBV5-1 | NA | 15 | TGCGCCAGCAGCCCCGCCGGACAGATGAACACTGAAGCTTTCTTT | CASSPAGQMNTEAFF
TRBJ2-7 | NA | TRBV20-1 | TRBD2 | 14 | TGCAGTACTCCTCGCGGGGGGCAAATCTACGAGCAGTACTTC | CSTPRGGQIYEQYF
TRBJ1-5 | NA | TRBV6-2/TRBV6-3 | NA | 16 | TGTGCCAGCAGTTACTGGATAGGAGATAGCAATCAGCCCCAGCAATTT | CASSYWIGDSNQPQQF
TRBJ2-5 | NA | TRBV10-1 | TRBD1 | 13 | TGCGCCAGTCTGGGACAGTGTGGGGAGACCCAGTACTTC | CASLGQCGETQYF
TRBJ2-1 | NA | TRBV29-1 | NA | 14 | TGCGGCGTTGGAGGGTTGAGAGGGGTTTATGAGCAGCTCTTC | CGVGGLRGVYEQLF
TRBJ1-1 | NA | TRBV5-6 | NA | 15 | TGTGCCAACAGCGTCGGACTCGGACTAAACACTAAAGCTTTCTTT | CANSVGLGLNTKAFF
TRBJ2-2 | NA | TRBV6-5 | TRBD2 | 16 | TGTGCCAGCAGTCCAATAGCGGGAAAAAACACCGAGGAGATGTTTTTT | CASSPIAGKNTEEMFF
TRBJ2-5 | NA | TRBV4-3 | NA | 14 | TGCGCCAGCAACCTCCGACGGCAGGCAGAGACCCGGTACTTC | CASNLRRQAETRYF
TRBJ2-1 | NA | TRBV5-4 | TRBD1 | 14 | TGTGTCAGCAGCTGGGGGACAGGGGATAATGAGCAGTTCTTC | CVSSWGTGDNEQFF
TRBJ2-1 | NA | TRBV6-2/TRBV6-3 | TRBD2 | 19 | TGTGCCAGCAGTTCACTAACTAGCGGGAGGACCCCCGCCTGCAAAGAGCAGTTCTTC | CASSSLTSGRTPACKEQFF
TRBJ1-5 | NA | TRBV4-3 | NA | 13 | TGCGCCAGCAGCCAACGACAGTATCAGTCCCAGCATTTT | CASSQRQYQSQHF
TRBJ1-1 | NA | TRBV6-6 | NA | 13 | TGTGCCAGCAGTATCGTAGTGAACATTGAAGCTTTCTTT | CASSIVVNIEAFF
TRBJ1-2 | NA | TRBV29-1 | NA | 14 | TGCAGCGTTGCCTCTGGGGGGCAAAATGCTGGCTACACCTTC | CSVASGGQNAGYTF
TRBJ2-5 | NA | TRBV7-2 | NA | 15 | TGTGCCAGCAGCTTAGACCCTGGTCCTCAAGAGACCCAGTACTTC | CASSLDPGPQETQYF
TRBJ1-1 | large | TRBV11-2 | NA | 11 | TGTGCCAGCAGCTTAGTGACTGAAGCTTTCTTT | CASSLVTEAFF
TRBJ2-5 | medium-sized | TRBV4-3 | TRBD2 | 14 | TGCGCCAGCAGTCCGGGACTAGTTACGGAGACCCAGTACTTC | CASSPGLVTETQYF
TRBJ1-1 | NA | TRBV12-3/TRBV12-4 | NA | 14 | TGTGTCAGCAGTTTACTAGTTCGGGACACTGAAACTTTCTTT | CVSSLLVRDTETFF
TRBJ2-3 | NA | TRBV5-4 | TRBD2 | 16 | TGTGCCAACAGTTTGAAGAGCGGGGGGCTCACAGATACGCAGTATTTT | CANSLKSGGLTDTQYF
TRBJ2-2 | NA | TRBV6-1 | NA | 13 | TGTGCGAGCAACGGACGCAACAGCGGGGAGCTGTTTTTT | CASNGRNSGELFF
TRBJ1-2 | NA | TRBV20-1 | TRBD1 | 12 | TGCAGTGCTGATACAGGGGGCTATGGCTACACATTC | CSADTGGYGYTF
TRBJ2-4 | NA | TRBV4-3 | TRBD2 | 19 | TGCGCCAGCATCCAAGATCAGCGGGGCCAAACCTCAGCCAAAAACATTCAGTACTTC | CASIQDQRGQTSAKNIQYF
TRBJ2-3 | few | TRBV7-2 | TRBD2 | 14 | TGTGCCAGCAGCCCCCGACTAGCGGCAGATACGCAGTATTTT | CASSPRLAADTQYF
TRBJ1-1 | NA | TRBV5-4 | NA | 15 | TGTGCCAACAGCCCGGCATCAGGGTTGGACACTGAAGCTTTCTTT | CANSPASGLDTEAFF
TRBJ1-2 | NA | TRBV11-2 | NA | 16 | TGTACCAACAGCCCCAAATGGGGTACCCGCGTCTATGGCTACACCTTC | CTNSPKWGTRVYGYTF
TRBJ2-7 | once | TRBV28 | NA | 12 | TGTGCCTGCAGAAGGTCGGGGATCGAGCAGTATTTC | CACRRSGIEQYF
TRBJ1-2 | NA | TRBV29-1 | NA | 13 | TGCAGCTTCCGACCGGGCGAGGGTTATGGCTACACCTTC | CSFRPGEGYGYTF
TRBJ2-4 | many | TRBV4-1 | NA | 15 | TGCGCCAGCAGCCAATTGGACCTATCAAAAAACATTCAGTACTTC | CASSQLDLSKNIQYF
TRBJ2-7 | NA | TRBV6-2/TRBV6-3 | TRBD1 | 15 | TGTCCCAGCAGTTACAGGACAGGATCCCTCTACGAGCTGTACTTC | CPSSYRTGSLYELYF
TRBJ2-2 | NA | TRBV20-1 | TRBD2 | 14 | TGCAATGCTACCCCCGGGACTAGTTCCGGGGAGCTGTTTTTT | CNATPGTSSGELFF
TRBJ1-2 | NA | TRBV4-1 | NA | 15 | TGCGCCAGCAGCCAAGGGGTATGGGGAAACTATGGCTACACTTTC | CASSQGVWGNYGYTF
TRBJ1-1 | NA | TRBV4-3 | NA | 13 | TGCACCAGCAGCCAAGATTCTGCGGGGGAAGCATTCTTT | CTSSQDSAGEAFF
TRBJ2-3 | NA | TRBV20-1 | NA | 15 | TGCAGTGCTAGGGCCACGGGGGCCGCGAGTGATACGCAGTATTTT | CSARATGAASDTQYF
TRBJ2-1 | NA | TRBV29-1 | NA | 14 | TGCATCGTAGGTTCAGGGGGAGGGGGCAATGAGCGGTTCTTC | CIVGSGGGGNERFF
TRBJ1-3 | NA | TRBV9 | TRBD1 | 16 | TGTGCCAGAAGCGCCCGGGACAGGGGCACTGGAAACACCATATATTTT | CARSARDRGTGNTIYF
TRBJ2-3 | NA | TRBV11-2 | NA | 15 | TGTGCCAGCAGCGTTGCCGGGACGGCCACAGATACGCAGTATTTT | CASSVAGTATDTQYF
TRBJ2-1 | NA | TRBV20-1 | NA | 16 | TGCAGTGCTAGACTCCAAGGGGTATCACCCTACAATGAGCAGTTCTTC | CSARLQGVSPYNEQFF
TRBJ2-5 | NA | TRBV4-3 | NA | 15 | TGCGCCAGTAGTCAAGATCGCGGGGATTCAGAGACCCAGTACTTC | CASSQDRGDSETQYF